These T cell receptor beta chains were read from a single sample in a study of identical twins. TCRdb re-called the 5' RACE reads with MiXCR, one entry per CDR3 protein. Here the sample spans under 400,000 distinct CDR3 sequences, roughly 10% being singletons. Sequenced sample: naive T cells sorted from blood. The source is a woman aged 45-60 years in good health. Each CDR3 is given with its conserved first and last residue. The order of the fields is V gene, D gene, clone size, J gene, CDR3 protein, CDR3 DNA. A D gene is named only where the DNA matches it firmly. Size is stated for part of the rows, as once, few or many counts, or as a class when the clone is expanded.

>TRBV5-1|TRBD1|-|TRBJ1-6
CASSPGQATYNSPLHF
TGCGCCAGCAGCCCCGGACAGGCCACCTATAATTCACCCCTCCACTTT
>TRBV10-3|-|few|TRBJ1-2
CAIMHRDGNYGYTF
TGTGCCATCATGCACCGGGATGGTAACTATGGCTACACCTTC
>TRBV5-6|TRBD1|few|TRBJ1-4
CASSLRTGGVGTNEKLFF
TGTGCCAGCAGCCTTCGGACAGGGGGCGTTGGAACTAATGAAAAACTGTTTTTT
>TRBV6-5|-|few|TRBJ2-3
CASPGRPRQESTDTQYF
TGTGCCAGCCCTGGGAGGCCACGACAGGAGAGCACAGATACGCAGTATTTT
>TRBV20-1|-|-|TRBJ2-1
CSARDSRGSGNEQFF
TGCAGTGCTAGAGATTCTAGGGGGAGCGGGAATGAGCAGTTCTTC
>TRBV20-1|-|many|TRBJ2-6
CSAKRGSGANVLTF
TGCAGTGCTAAGAGGGGCTCTGGGGCCAACGTCCTGACTTTC
>TRBV6-5|-|few|TRBJ1-5
CASSSRVGSARVGQPQHF
TGTGCCAGCAGTTCGAGAGTAGGTTCCGCCAGGGTTGGACAGCCCCAGCATTTT
>TRBV19|TRBD1|few|TRBJ1-5
CASSITPDRTQPQHF
TGTGCCAGTAGTATTACGCCGGACAGGACCCAGCCCCAGCATTTT
>TRBV6-9|-|few|TRBJ2-1
CASSYSWETRSYNEQFF
TGTGCCAGCAGTTATTCCTGGGAGACCCGCTCCTACAATGAGCAGTTCTTC
>TRBV7-9|-|-|TRBJ2-7
CASSLRAGDRDSYEQYF
TGTGCCAGCAGCTTGAGGGCTGGGGACCGGGACTCCTACGAGCAGTACTTC
>TRBV25-1|-|many|TRBJ2-1
CASNLIGSVDEQFF
TGTGCCAGCAATCTGATAGGGTCCGTCGATGAGCAGTTCTTC
>TRBV12-3/TRBV12-4|-|-|TRBJ2-6
CASSDPDSLAGANVLTF
TGTGCCAGCAGTGACCCGGACAGTCTCGCTGGGGCCAACGTCCTGACTTTC
>TRBV12-3/TRBV12-4|-|many|TRBJ2-3
CASSFASTDTQYF
TGTGCCAGCAGTTTCGCCAGCACAGATACGCAGTATTTT
>TRBV9|-|few|TRBJ1-1
CASSVGFRPNTEAFF
TGTGCCAGCAGCGTAGGCTTCCGCCCGAACACTGAAGCTTTCTTT
>TRBV9|-|few|TRBJ1-3
CASSVEVRTSGNTIYF
TGTGCCAGCAGCGTAGAGGTCCGCACCTCTGGAAACACCATATATTTT
>TRBV29-1|-|many|TRBJ2-3
CSVGDGSTDTQYF
TGCAGCGTTGGGGACGGGAGCACAGATACGCAGTATTTT
>TRBV5-1|-|-|TRBJ1-3
CASSSGIAGNTIYF
TGCGCCAGCAGCTCGGGGATAGCTGGAAACACCATATATTTT
>TRBV11-2|-|few|TRBJ2-3
CASSLAAPTDTQYF
TGTGCCAGCAGCTTAGCAGCCCCCACAGATACGCAGTATTTT
>TRBV2|TRBD2|-|TRBJ2-2
CASSALRENGELFF
TGTGCCAGCAGTGCCTTGCGGGAGAACGGGGAGCTGTTTTTT
>TRBV20-1|-|few|TRBJ2-3
CSASGRGATDTQYF
TGCAGTGCTAGCGGGAGAGGGGCCACAGATACGCAGTATTTT
>TRBV5-1|-|few|TRBJ2-7
CASSSDVGYEQYF
TGCGCCAGCAGCTCGGACGTGGGCTACGAGCAGTACTTC
>TRBV5-5|-|many|TRBJ2-2
CASSLISSRNTGELFF
TGTGCCAGCAGCTTGATAAGTTCTCGGAACACCGGGGAGCTGTTTTTT
>TRBV19|-|few|TRBJ1-1
CASSMGGTEAFF
TGTGCCAGTAGTATGGGCGGCACTGAAGCTTTCTTT
>TRBV10-3|TRBD2|-|TRBJ2-1
CAISVTSSSGSRRFYNEQFF
TGTGCCATCAGTGTCACCTCTTCTAGCGGGAGTCGGCGTTTCTACAATGAGCAGTTCTTC
>TRBV7-9|-|few|TRBJ2-7
CASSHSTASSYEQYF
TGTGCCAGCAGCCATTCGACCGCTAGCTCCTACGAGCAGTACTTC
>TRBV12-3/TRBV12-4|-|-|TRBJ1-1
CASALLTATNTEAFF
TGTGCCAGCGCTTTACTGACAGCGACGAACACTGAAGCTTTCTTT
>TRBV12-3/TRBV12-4|TRBD1|many|TRBJ2-2
CASSSTTGANTGELFF
TGTGCCAGCAGTTCTACGACAGGGGCGAACACCGGGGAGCTGTTTTTT
>TRBV19|TRBD2|few|TRBJ2-3
CASSITRGRTDTQYF
TGTGCCAGTAGTATTACTCGCGGGAGAACAGATACGCAGTATTTT
>TRBV20-1|TRBD2|-|TRBJ2-1
CSGDRGDYNEQFF
TGCAGTGGAGATCGGGGGGACTACAATGAGCAGTTCTTC
>TRBV6-2/TRBV6-3|TRBD2|many|TRBJ2-3
CASSTYGTSGSDTQYF
TGTGCCAGCAGTACTTACGGGACTAGCGGTTCAGATACGCAGTATTTT
>TRBV29-1|TRBD1|few|TRBJ2-1
CSVAETGVTYNEQFF
TGCAGCGTTGCCGAGACAGGGGTAACCTACAATGAGCAGTTCTTC
>TRBV18|-|few|TRBJ2-1
CASSPQQSSSYNEQFF
TGTGCCAGCTCACCACAACAGTCCAGCTCCTACAATGAGCAGTTCTTC
>TRBV12-5|-|few|TRBJ1-3
CASGVPGGNTIYF
TGTGCTAGTGGTGTACCGGGAGGAAACACCATATATTTT
>TRBV3-1|-|few|TRBJ1-2
CASSNGREGGYTF
TGTGCCAGCAGCAATGGCAGGGAAGGTGGCTACACCTTC
>TRBV29-1|-|many|TRBJ2-5
CSVEGIGLVTETQYF
TGCAGCGTTGAAGGAATTGGTCTAGTTACAGAGACCCAGTACTTC
>TRBV27|TRBD2|-|TRBJ2-1
CASSFLAGGRSYNEQFF
TGTGCCAGCAGTTTTTTAGCGGGAGGGAGGTCCTACAATGAGCAGTTCTTC
>TRBV10-3|TRBD2|few|TRBJ2-1
CAISVGTSGHNEQFF
TGTGCCATCAGTGTAGGGACTAGCGGTCACAATGAGCAGTTCTTC
>TRBV4-2|TRBD2|-|TRBJ2-1
CASSTRTREKRNEQFF
TGTGCCAGCAGCACCCGCACGCGGGAGAAGCGCAATGAGCAGTTCTTC
>TRBV24-1|-|few|TRBJ1-1
CATSATKNTEAFF
TGTGCCACCAGCGCGACAAAGAACACTGAAGCTTTCTTT
>TRBV24-1|-|few|TRBJ1-1
CATSDPNTEAFF
TGTGCCACCAGTGACCCGAACACTGAAGCTTTCTTT
>TRBV10-3|TRBD1|many|TRBJ1-2
CAIWDRGYTF
TGTGCCATATGGGACAGGGGCTACACCTTC
>TRBV27|-|-|TRBJ1-6
CASLARYSPLHF
TGTGCCAGTTTAGCGAGATATTCACCCCTCCACTTT
>TRBV27|-|few|TRBJ1-5
CASRNTGGTNQPQHF
TGTGCCAGCAGAAATACTGGAGGGACAAATCAGCCCCAGCATTTT
>TRBV14|TRBD2|-|TRBJ2-1
CASSQLAGPYNEQFF
TGTGCCAGCAGCCAACTAGCGGGGCCCTACAATGAGCAGTTCTTC
>TRBV27|-|many|TRBJ1-6
CASGPSSYNSPLHF
TGTGCCAGCGGTCCGAGCTCCTATAATTCACCCCTCCACTTT
>TRBV20-1|TRBD2|-|TRBJ2-7
CSGLAVTYEQYF
TGCAGTGGACTAGCGGTTACCTACGAGCAGTACTTC
>TRBV7-9|-|-|TRBJ2-2
CASSPLISVTFTGELFF
TGTGCCAGCAGCCCACTTATATCCGTTACCTTCACCGGGGAGCTGTTTTTT
>TRBV6-5|-|-|TRBJ1-1
CASSYKGWDTEAFF
TGTGCCAGCAGTTACAAGGGGTGGGACACTGAAGCTTTCTTT
>TRBV12-3/TRBV12-4|TRBD1|few|TRBJ2-5
CASSSGTGWQETQYF
TGTGCCAGCAGTTCCGGGACAGGGTGGCAAGAGACCCAGTACTTC
>TRBV20-1|-|few|TRBJ2-1
CSARPREPYNEQFF
TGCAGTGCTAGACCTAGAGAACCCTACAATGAGCAGTTCTTC
>TRBV29-1|TRBD2|many|TRBJ2-1
CSVEARGLGDEQFF
TGCAGCGTTGAGGCGCGGGGACTAGGGGATGAGCAGTTCTTC
>TRBV7-9|TRBD1|many|TRBJ1-1
CASSLAGGSGAFF
TGTGCCAGCAGCTTAGCAGGGGGCTCCGGGGCTTTCTTT
>TRBV7-9|TRBD2|-|TRBJ2-7
CASSLFSGSVGYEQYF
TGTGCCAGCAGCTTGTTTAGCGGGAGCGTGGGGTACGAGCAGTACTTC
>TRBV7-8|TRBD1|few|TRBJ1-1
CASSLRQGAATEAFF
TGTGCCAGCAGCCTCAGACAGGGGGCGGCTACTGAAGCTTTCTTT
>TRBV7-2|-|many|TRBJ2-3
CASSLHREPVTDTQYF
TGTGCCAGCAGCCTTCACAGGGAACCGGTCACAGATACGCAGTATTTT
>TRBV4-1|-|many|TRBJ2-2
CASRKVGDRANTGELFF
TGCGCCAGCAGAAAGGTCGGCGACAGAGCGAACACCGGGGAGCTGTTTTTT
>TRBV27|-|few|TRBJ1-1
CASSLSTGIAFF
TGTGCCAGCAGTTTATCGACCGGGATAGCTTTCTTT
>TRBV20-1|-|few|TRBJ2-7
CSAWSVEEQYF
TGCAGTGCCTGGTCAGTGGAGGAGCAGTACTTC